A single sample gave rise to the 6 T cell receptor beta chains below, sequenced in a study of identifying expanded T cells in peripheral blood. Measured with immunoSEQ multiplex PCR; TCRdb has only the in-frame clones, and not every one. The sample records roughly 100,000 clones, around 89% being singletons. The sample comprised blood. These TCRs come from a person aged 18 to 75 in good health.

This rearrangement joins TRBV4-1 to TRBJ2-5; TRBD1 matches at 9 bases. With the DNA end fitting TRBJ2-7 better, the J assignment may be wrong. CDR1 and CDR2 from the germline V gene are MGHRA and YSYEKL. CDR3 length equals 17 residues. The CDR3 is CASSNNRGPTPSYEQYF. The CDR3 coding sequence is TGCGCCAGCAGCAACAACAGGGGGCCGACCCCCTCCTACGAGCAGTACTTC.

The CDR3 coding sequence is TGTGCCAGCAGGATGGGCAGAAATTCCTACGAGCAGTACTTC. It yields the protein CASRMGRNSYEQYF. This rearrangement joins TRBV2 to TRBJ2-7; D not resolved. V lost 6 bases to trimming and J lost 1 base, with 13 bases between them. The CDR3 contains 14 residues. CDR1 is SNHLY and CDR2 is FYNNEI in the germline V gene. The variable domain in full, with the rest retrieved from reference TRBV2 and TRBJ2-7, is EPEVTQTPSHQVTQMGQEVILRCVPISNHLYFYWYRQILGQKVEFLVSFYNNEISEKSEIFDDQFSVERPDGSNFTLKIRSTKLEDSAMYFCASRMGRNSYEQYFGPGTRLTVT.

This clone has more than one count but fewer than ten. The chain links TRBV25-1 to TRBJ1-5; no clear D gene. Trimming cost V 1 base and J 6 bases, with 13 bases left between them. This CDR3 spans 15 amino acids. CDR1 and CDR2 (germline): MGHDK, SYGVNS. The CDR3 reads CASSESEGDVQPQHF. The CDR3 DNA reads TGTGCCAGCAGTGAATCAGAGGGTGACGTTCAGCCCCAGCATTTT.

The chain links TRBV7-9 to TRBJ2-5; 7 bases line up with TRBD1. The length of the CDR3 is 15 residues. Germline V gives CDR1 SEHNR, CDR2 FQNEAQ (reference sequence). V lost 5 bases to trimming and J lost 2 bases; unmatched junction nucleotides: 8. The CDR3 DNA follows: TGTGCCAGCAGCAATGTTCAGGGGGAACAAGAGACCCAGTACTTC. Translated, it gives CASSNVQGEQETQYF. Supplemented by reference TRBV7-9 and TRBJ2-5, the full variable domain reads DTGVSQNPRHKITKRGQNVTFRCDPISEHNRLYWYRQTLGQGPEFLTYFQNEAQLEKSRLLSDRFSAERPKGSFSTLEIQRTEQGDSAMYLCASSNVQGEQETQYFGPGTRLLVL.

The V gene is TRBV9, the J gene TRBJ2-1; D call uncertain. The CDR3 is 13 amino acids. The V and J ends lost 3 bases and 5 bases respectively, with 9 bases between them. CDR1 and CDR2 from the germline V gene are SGDLS and YYNGEE. The CDR3 protein is CASSGRTDNEQFF. The CDR3 DNA reads as TGTGCCAGCAGCGGAAGAACAGACAATGAGCAGTTCTTC.

The chain uses TRBV5-8 and TRBJ1-4; 12 bases line up with TRBD1. Germline loops: CDR1 SGHTS, CDR2 YDEGEE. This CDR3 has 16 amino acids. After removal of 3 bases from V and 4 bases from J, the junction contained 4 bases not matched to a gene. The CDR3 coding sequence is TGTGCCAGCAGCTGGGGACAGGGGGCTCTTAATGAAAAACTGTTTTTT. Protein sequence: CASSWGQGALNEKLFF. The whole variable domain, remainder taken from reference TRBV5-8 and TRBJ1-4, is EAGVTQSPTHLIKTRGQQATLRCSPISGHTSVYWYQQALGLGLQFLLWYDEGEERNRGNFPPRFSGRQFPNYSSELNVNALELEDSALYLCASSWGQGALNEKLFFGSGTQLSVL.